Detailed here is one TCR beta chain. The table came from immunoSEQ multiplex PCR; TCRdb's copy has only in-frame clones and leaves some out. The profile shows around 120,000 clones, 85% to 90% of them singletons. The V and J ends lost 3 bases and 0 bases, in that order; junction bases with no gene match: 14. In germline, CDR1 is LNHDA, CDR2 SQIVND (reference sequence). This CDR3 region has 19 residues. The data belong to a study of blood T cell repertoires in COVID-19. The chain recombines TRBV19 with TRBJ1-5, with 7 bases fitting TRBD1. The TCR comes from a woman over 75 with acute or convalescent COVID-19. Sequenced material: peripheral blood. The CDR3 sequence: CASSIVGTAAFYSNQPQHF. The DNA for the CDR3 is TGTGCCAGTAGTATCGTGGGGACAGCCGCCTTTTATAGCAATCAGCCCCAGCATTTT.